This T cell receptor beta chain was captured in a study of cytomegalovirus exposure and HLA in healthy donors. Study-level background: Some 85 million unique TCRs, all from HLA-typed donors, were included in an early release of the data. Assignment to the Caucasian-associated ancestry cluster applied to less than 85% of the approximately 390 genotyped donors.

PCR used 60 Vbeta primers and 13 Jbeta primers. Sequenced by immunoSEQ multiplex PCR; TCRdb stores in-frame clones only, minus some. Here the sample spans roughly 190,000 clones, just over 75% being singletons. General observations from the study: Later analysis showed TCR association rates varying by HLA locus, highest for DRB1 and lowest for HLA-C.

Concerning this clone itself: Its antigen is as yet unknown.

The CDR3 consists of 14 residues. From germline, CDR1 is GTSNPN and CDR2 SVGIG (reference sequence). V dropped 2 bases and J dropped 10; count of bases not matched to a gene: 10. The chain uses TRBV30 and TRBJ1-4, with 7 positions matching TRBD1. Sequencing was done on a sample of PBMCs. This TCR derives from a woman aged 25 to 39 in good health and CMV-seropositive. The DNA for the CDR3 is TGTGCCTGGAGTACGGGAGGGGGCTTCGTAAAACTGTTTTTT. Protein sequence: CAWSTGGGFVKLFF. Full variable domain (missing parts from reference TRBV30 and TRBJ1-4): SQTIHQWPATLVQPVGSPLSLECTVEGTSNPNLYWYRQAAGRGLQLLFYSVGIGQISSEVPQNLSASRPQDRQFILSSKKLLLSDSGFYLCAWSTGGGFVKLFFGSGTQLSVL.